These 31 T cell receptor beta chains were all obtained from the same sample, sequenced in a study of beta chain features in type 1 diabetes. These TCRs are of unknown antigen specificity. Investigators reverse transcribed all isolated RNA, so they sequenced expressed TCRB transcripts. The method was immunoSEQ multiplex PCR; TCRdb's version includes in-frame clones alone and lacks a portion of them. There are 310,000 or so clones in the sample; 15% occur only once, and less than 0.02% lies in the top ten. General study results and limits: Type 1 diabetes patients had moderately but significantly shorter TCRB CDR3s in all four CD4+ subsets.

Material for sequencing was naive CD4+ T cells from blood. All receptors derive from a man between 18 and 35 years old with type 1 diabetes.

The V call is TRBV30, the J call TRBJ1-1; D is ambiguous. CDR1 and CDR2 (germline): GTSNPN, SVGIG (reference sequence). Trimming left V 4 bases short and J 4 bases short, with 22 bases between. This CDR3 is 16 amino acids long. The CDR3 sequence is CAWTRLGRSRSTEAFF. The CDR3 region has the DNA TGTGCCTGGACCCGTCTCGGTCGTAGCCGGAGCACTGAAGCTTTCTTT.

The DNA of the CDR3 is TGTGCCAGCTCAGTTTCCGGGGGGGAGCAGTACTTC. Amino acid sequence: CASSVSGGEQYF. This chain uses TRBV18 with TRBJ2-7; 7 bases agree with TRBD2. CDR3 size: 12 residues. The V gene end was trimmed by 5 bases and the J gene end by 7 bases; junction bases not matched to a gene: 5. Germline lookup yields CDR1 KGHSH and CDR2 LQKENI.

J is TRBJ1-2 and V is TRBV18; the D gene is possibly TRBD1 (6 bases). Per the germline V gene, CDR1 is KGHSH and CDR2 is LQKENI. Trimming removed 3 bases from V and 6 bases from J, with 17 bases in between. This CDR3 is built from 15 residues. The CDR3 reads CASSPTLSGEDGYTF. DNA for the CDR3: TGTGCCAGCTCACCCACTCTTTCAGGGGAAGATGGCTACACCTTC.

The gene calls are TRBV6-4 and TRBJ2-3, with D possibly being TRBD2 (6 bases). This CDR3 is 15 amino acids long. The V and J ends lost 4 bases and 6 bases respectively, with 17 bases between them. Germline CDR1 and CDR2: MRHNA and SNTAGT. The CDR3 reads CASSVEGGTTDTQYF. As DNA, the CDR3 is TGTGCCAGCAGTGTGGAGGGCGGGACCACGGATACGCAGTATTTT.

This clone was seen more than once but under ten times. The J gene is TRBJ2-1, the V gene TRBV15, with 9 nucleotides matching TRBD2. Trimming cost V 5 bases and J 0 bases; bases outside gene matches: 17. There are 20 residues in the CDR3. Germline assignment: CDR1 LNHNV and CDR2 YYDKDF (reference sequence). This CDR3 reads CATSVLWNSGGKSSYNEQFF. The CDR3 DNA is TGTGCCACCAGCGTACTCTGGAATAGCGGGGGTAAGAGCTCCTACAATGAGCAGTTCTTC.

This clone has more than one count but fewer than ten. The chain combines TRBV10-3 with TRBJ2-3, with 9 nucleotides matching TRBD1. V lost 1 base to trimming and J lost 4 bases; unmatched junction nucleotides: 6. The length of the CDR3 is 16 residues. Per the germline V gene, CDR1 is ENHRY and CDR2 is SYGVKD. The CDR3 DNA sequence: TGTGCCATCAGTGAGTTTTCGGGACAGGGTCCAGATACGCAGTATTTT. Its protein is CAISEFSGQGPDTQYF.

The chain recombines TRBV11-2 with TRBJ2-7, with 9 bases matching TRBD2. The trim removed 0 bases at V and 4 bases at J, leaving 10 bases unmatched. Germline assignment: CDR1 SGHAT and CDR2 FQNNGV. The CDR3 length is 17 residues. CDR3 in DNA: TGTGCCAGCAGCTTAGAATTTGTTGGACTAGCGTTTTACGAGCAGTACTTC. Protein sequence: CASSLEFVGLAFYEQYF.

The chain combines TRBV11-2 with TRBJ2-7; the match to TRBD2 covers 15 bases. The length of the CDR3 is 18 residues. Germline values: CDR1 SGHAT, CDR2 FQNNGV. V dropped 4 bases and J dropped 6; count of bases not matched to a gene: 13. The CDR3 loop is CASSSFRTSGRASGEQYF. CDR3 sequence (DNA): TGTGCCAGCAGCTCCTTCAGGACTAGCGGGAGGGCCTCAGGCGAGCAGTACTTC. Full variable domain (missing parts from reference TRBV11-2 and TRBJ2-7): EAGVAQSPRYKIIEKRQSVAFWCNPISGHATLYWYQQILGQGPKLLIQFQNNGVVDDSQLPKDRFSAERLKGVDSTLKIQPAKLEDSAVYLCASSSFRTSGRASGEQYFGPGTRLTVT.

The CDR3 sequence is CASSPGQPAGGEKFF. The CDR3 DNA reads as TGCGCCAGCAGCCCGGGACAGCCCGCTGGTGGAGAGAAGTTCTTC. The chain recombines TRBV5-1 with TRBJ2-1, with TRBD1 identical over 7 bases. This CDR3 is built from 15 residues. The J segment lost 14 bases and the V segment lost 4 bases, leaving 18 bases of the junction unmatched. Germline CDR1 reads SGHRS; CDR2 reads YFSETQ.

The V call is TRBV5-6, the J call TRBJ2-7, with D perhaps TRBD2 (5 bases). This CDR3 has 13 residues. The germline V gene encodes CDR1 SGHDT and CDR2 YYEEEE. V lost 3 bases to trimming and J lost 2 bases, with 9 bases between them. The CDR3 nucleotides are TGTGCCAGCAGCTCCGGACTGACCTACGAGCAGTACTTC. Translation: CASSSGLTYEQYF.

DNA of the CDR3: TGTGCCAGCAGCTCCGGGACACTCCAAGAGACCCAGTACTTC. Translation: CASSSGTLQETQYF. V usage is TRBV5-6 and J usage is TRBJ2-5; a weak D match, TRBD1 (6 bases). There are 14 residues in the CDR3. V lost 3 bases and J lost 1, with 10 bases in between. Per the germline V gene, CDR1 is SGHDT and CDR2 is YYEEEE.

V gene TRBV9 combines with J gene TRBJ2-5, with 10 nucleotides matching TRBD2. Germline loops: CDR1 SGDLS, CDR2 YYNGEE. After removal of 0 bases from V and 2 bases from J, the junction contained 7 bases not matched to a gene. The CDR3 is 17 residues long. The CDR3 region is CASSVASGRSLQETQYF. The CDR3 nucleotides are TGTGCCAGCAGCGTAGCTAGCGGGAGAAGCCTTCAAGAGACCCAGTACTTC.

This clone was seen more than once but under ten times. The CDR3 DNA follows: TGCGCCAGCTCCGGGAACACTGAAGCTTTCTTT. Protein product: CASSGNTEAFF. V is TRBV5-1 and J is TRBJ1-1; D ambiguous. V was cut by 7 bases and J by 1 base, with 5 bases left in between. This CDR3 comprises 11 residues. Germline CDR1 and CDR2: SGHRS and YFSETQ.

V usage is TRBV5-1 and J usage is TRBJ1-1; TRBD1 matches 8 bases. Germline lookup yields CDR1 SGHRS and CDR2 YFSETQ. The CDR3 spans 14 residues. Losses at the gene ends were 6 bases for V and 0 bases for J; bases not matched to a gene: 4. The DNA for the CDR3 is TGCGCCAGCAACCTACAGGGGGTGAACACTGAAGCTTTCTTT. It specifies CASNLQGVNTEAFF.

This clone has only a few counts. The V gene is TRBV2, the J gene TRBJ2-6; weak D call: TRBD1 (6 bases). V shed 9 bases and J shed 0 bases, with 6 bases lying between them. There are 13 residues in the CDR3. Germline V CDR1 and CDR2: SNHLY, FYNNEI. CDR3 residues: CARDSSGANVLTF. CDR3 bases: TGTGCCAGGGACAGCTCTGGGGCCAACGTCCTGACTTTC.

The V gene is TRBV6-5, the J gene TRBJ1-2, with 9 bases aligning to TRBD1. Germline CDR1 and CDR2: MNHEY and SVGAGI. J gave up 4 bases and V 6 bases, and 3 bases lay outside the gene matches. The CDR3 covers 13 residues. The CDR3 sequence is CASRTTGGYGYTF. The CDR3 DNA follows: TGTGCCAGCAGAACGACAGGGGGCTATGGCTACACCTTC.

The J gene is TRBJ2-2, the V gene TRBV11-2; possible D gene TRBD2, 6 bases. In germline, CDR1 is SGHAT, CDR2 FQNNGV. V lost 7 bases and J 1 base, leaving 13 bases between the germline ends. This CDR3 is 15 amino acids long. The CDR3 nucleotides are TGTGCCAGCACGCATCTAGCGATGAACACCGGGGAGCTGTTTTTT. The encoded protein is CASTHLAMNTGELFF.

V gene TRBV9 combines with J gene TRBJ2-2, with unresolved D. The CDR3 has 16 residues. The germline gives CDR1 SGDLS, CDR2 YYNGEE. V was cut by 0 bases and J by 0 bases, with 9 bases left in between. The CDR3 DNA sequence: TGTGCCAGCAGCGTAGTGGGCACATCGAACACCGGGGAGCTGTTTTTT. Translated: CASSVVGTSNTGELFF.

This chain links TRBV18 with TRBJ1-1, with D unclear. The CDR3 covers 12 residues. Germline V gene data show CDR1 as KGHSH and CDR2 as LQKENI. V gave up 1 base and J gave up 6 bases, with 6 bases separating them. This CDR3 is CASSPQLAEAFF. The CDR3 DNA reads as TGTGCCAGCTCACCACAGCTCGCTGAAGCTTTCTTT.

This clone has a handful of counts. This sequence joins TRBV7-9 and TRBJ1-1; possible D gene TRBD1, 6 bases. V gave up 5 bases and J gave up 1 base, with 11 bases separating them. CDR3 length: 14 amino acids. Germline V gene lookup returns CDR1 SEHNR and CDR2 FQNEAQ (reference sequence). The CDR3 DNA follows: TGTGCCAGCAGCCCTATGACAGGGAACACTGAAGCTTTCTTT. It encodes CASSPMTGNTEAFF.

This clone was seen just once. This sequence joins TRBV6-5 and TRBJ1-1; no firm D call. V gave up 2 bases and J gave up 5 bases, with 12 bases separating them. Germline V CDR1 and CDR2: MNHEY, SVGAGI. This CDR3 has 14 amino acids. CDR3 coding DNA: TGTGCCAGCAGTTACAAGACCCCGGGTACTGAAGCTTTCTTT. Residues: CASSYKTPGTEAFF.

The CDR3 loop reads CAWRAGFPGELFF. In nucleotides, the CDR3 is TGTGCCTGGAGAGCAGGGTTTCCCGGGGAGCTGTTTTTT. J is TRBJ2-2 and V is TRBV30, with D possibly matching TRBD1 (5 bases). Germline CDR1 GTSNPN, CDR2 SVGIG (reference sequence). CDR3 length equals 13 residues. The V end lost 3 bases, the J end lost 6 bases, and 11 bases lay between the germline ends.

The chain has TRBV27 and TRBJ2-7; 11 bases are a match to TRBD2. The CDR3 has 16 residues. Looked up from germline, CDR1 is MNHEY and CDR2 is SMNVEV (reference sequence). V shed 0 bases, J shed 3 bases, and the junction held 4 bases outside the gene matches. CDR3 bases: TGTGCCAGCAGTTTATCGCGGACTAGCGGGCGCTACGAGCAGTACTTC. Translated: CASSLSRTSGRYEQYF.

The chain is built from TRBV6-7 and TRBJ2-3; 9 bases are a match to TRBD2. TRBV6-7 is an ORF, and what it does is uncertain. CDR3 length equals 17 residues. V lost 6 bases, J lost 7 bases, and 17 bases stayed unmatched. The CDR3 nucleotides read TGTGCCAGCAGCCAGGGTCCGCGGGAGGGCCGGGGATATACGCAGTATTTT. The encoded protein is CASSQGPREGRGYTQYF.

This clone was observed a few times. The chain uses TRBV25-1 and TRBJ1-2; 7 nucleotides match TRBD1. V lost 8 bases and J lost 5; bases outside the gene matches: 8. The length of the CDR3 is 13 residues. CDR1 is MGHDK and CDR2 is SYGVNS in the germline V gene. The CDR3 DNA sequence: TGTGCCAGCCAAGCCGGGACAGAATATGGCTACACCTTC. As protein: CASQAGTEYGYTF.

This clone was seen a few times. The chain uses TRBV15 and TRBJ1-5; 9 nucleotides align to TRBD1. The CDR3 loop spans 14 amino acids. Germline CDR1 LNHNV, CDR2 YYDKDF (reference sequence). The V and J ends lost 5 bases and 5 bases, in that order; junction bases with no gene match: 4. For the CDR3, the DNA is TGTGCCACCAGCGGACAGGGGAGAGATCAGCCCCAGCATTTT. This sequence encodes CATSGQGRDQPQHF.

The table lists this clone with a few counts. Other DNA sequences from this sample encode an identical CDR3 as well. The chain uses TRBV5-1 and TRBJ2-6; tentatively, D is TRBD2 (7 bases). CDR1 is SGHRS, CDR2 YFSETQ, per germline. The CDR3 runs to 15 residues. Trimming took 3 bases from V and 2 from J, leaving 9 bases between them. The CDR3 here is CASSSGGAGANVLTF. The CDR3 bases are TGCGCCAGCAGCTCGGGGGGCGCTGGGGCCAACGTCCTGACTTTC.

The genes are TRBV15 and TRBJ2-1; 7 nucleotides line up with TRBD2. The CDR3 loop spans 16 amino acids. J was trimmed by 7 bases and V by 6 bases; bases with no gene match: 15. Germline lookup yields CDR1 LNHNV and CDR2 YYDKDF (reference sequence). CDR3 nucleotide sequence: TGTGCCACCAGTCTGGGGGGGTACCCTGTTTTGAATGAGCAGTTCTTC. This sequence encodes CATSLGGYPVLNEQFF.

The chain links TRBV10-1 to TRBJ2-2; D perhaps matches TRBD1 (5 bases). This CDR3 spans 16 amino acids. Germline V CDR1 and CDR2: WNHNN, SYGVQD (reference sequence). With 3 bases removed from V and 0 bases from J, the gap between germline ends came to 11 bases. The CDR3 nucleotides are TGCGCCAGCAGTGACCTCGACAGAGCGAACACCGGGGAGCTGTTTTTT. Amino acids: CASSDLDRANTGELFF.

Turning to this clone: In the same sample, other DNA sequences code for this CDR3. V usage is TRBV18 and J usage is TRBJ2-7; a possible D gene is TRBD2 (6 bases). CDR1 and CDR2 (germline): KGHSH, LQKENI. V was shortened by 3 bases and J by 3 bases, with 6 bases between the two germline ends. This CDR3 has 12 residues. CDR3 loop: CASSPGGYEQYF. CDR3 DNA: TGTGCCAGCTCACCCGGGGGCTACGAGCAGTACTTC.

The chain recombines TRBV27 with TRBJ1-5, with D uncertain. This CDR3 region has 14 residues. V lost 5 bases to trimming and J lost 2 bases, with 10 bases between them. The germline gives CDR1 MNHEY, CDR2 SMNVEV (reference sequence). Here the CDR3 reads CASSTKPGNQPQHF. The CDR3 nucleotides are TGTGCCAGCAGTACGAAGCCCGGCAATCAGCCCCAGCATTTT.